This TCR beta chain was retrieved from a study of tissue T cells after allogeneic stem cell transplantation. This clone counts as medium-sized (0.01 to 0.1%). Antigen unknown. Points from the study as a whole: Shared clones across patients were few; motif clustering revealed tissue-specific shared signatures.

The CDR3 extends over 14 amino acids. V lost 4 bases, J lost 1 base, and 8 bases lay in between. CDR1 SEHNR and CDR2 FQNEAQ come from the germline V gene (reference sequence). Libraries were prepared by immunoSEQ multiplex PCR; TCRdb keeps only in-frame clonotypes and omits some of them. The sample includes about 6,300 clones, approximately 71% of them seen just once. The receptor was derived from a woman aged 18-49 years with breast cancer. The starting material was tissue from the stomach, obtained at autopsy. The V call is TRBV7-9, the J call TRBJ2-1; unclear D gene. The CDR3 bases are TGTGCCAGCAGCTCTGGAAGGTCCTACAATGAGCAGTTCTTC. Its protein is CASSSGRSYNEQFF.